Sequencing of this TCR beta chain was carried out in a study of shared T cell receptors in the human thymus. This CDR3 comprises 14 residues. J was trimmed by 6 bases and V by 6 bases; bases with no gene match: 9. Germline CDR1 reads MNHEY; CDR2 reads SVGAGI. Generated by immunoSEQ multiplex PCR, the TCRdb table keeps only in-frame clones and is missing some. Found here are roughly 710,000 clones, approximately 83% of them singletons; the top ten hold over 0.008%. Another study also made use of these data, one on human thymus T cells. From that paper: Thymic repertoires overlap heavily among unrelated individuals, related research has reported.

Sequencing input: thymocytes. The gene calls are TRBV6-5 and TRBJ2-7; 9 bases are a match to TRBD1. This receptor was taken from a girl under two years old with a congenital heart defect. The chain's CDR3 is CASRARDRVPEQYF. As DNA, the CDR3 is TGTGCCAGCAGGGCCCGGGACAGGGTACCCGAGCAGTACTTC.